This TCR beta chain was found in a study of shared clonotypes between healthy human individuals. J was trimmed by 5 bases and V by 4 bases; bases with no gene match: 9. Per germline, CDR1 ENHRY and CDR2 SYGVKD. The CDR3 length is 16 residues. Data came from immunoSEQ multiplex PCR; TCRdb stores just in-frame clones and leaves some out. The sample contains 2.3 million or so clones, roughly 93% of which appear only once. Material: naive CD4+ T cells from PBMCs. Subset denoted: CD45RA+ positively selected. The origin of this receptor is a man in his late teens or twenties in good health. Some clones in this sample may be carry-over from other donors' samples. The rearrangement joins TRBV10-3 to TRBJ2-2, with 8 bases identical to TRBD2. CDR3 residues: CAISVRREAGTGELFF. The CDR3 DNA reads TGTGCCATCAGTGTAAGGCGGGAGGCGGGGACCGGGGAGCTGTTTTTT.